The 30 T cell receptor beta chains presented below share a single source sample, sequenced in a study of blood T cell repertoires in COVID-19. Measured with immunoSEQ multiplex PCR; TCRdb has only the in-frame clones, and not every one. The table has 450,000 to 500,000 clones, over 75% seen once. Sequences were obtained from peripheral blood. The receptors were sampled from a human donor in a cohort sampled during active COVID-19.

CDR3 in amino acids: CASSPPGQGTNEAFF. CDR3 in DNA: TGTGCCAGCTCACCACCGGGACAGGGGACAAATGAAGCTTTCTTT. The genes are TRBV18 and TRBJ1-1; TRBD1 aligns across 10 bases. This CDR3 is 15 amino acids long. Unmatched junction bases numbered 5, after V lost 0 bases and J lost 7 bases. Germline-derived CDR1 and CDR2 are KGHSH and LQKENI.

This chain connects TRBV7-6 to TRBJ2-1, with 8 nucleotides matching TRBD2. Germline V gene sequence: CDR1 SGHVS, CDR2 FNYEAQ. The V and J ends lost 1 base and 7 bases, in that order; junction bases with no gene match: 12. The CDR3 spans 17 residues. The CDR3 loop reads CASSLGPAGDVGNEQFF. CDR3 DNA: TGTGCCAGCAGCTTAGGGCCAGCGGGAGACGTCGGAAATGAGCAGTTCTTC.

J is TRBJ2-1 and V is TRBV7-3; 8 bases agree with TRBD2. Germline CDR1 and CDR2: SGHTA and FQGTGA. The length of the CDR3 is 16 residues. The trim removed 4 bases at V and 8 bases at J, leaving 13 bases unmatched. CDR3 amino acids: CASSSTGTRNGDEQFF. The CDR3 DNA sequence: TGTGCCAGCAGCTCCACCGGGACTAGAAATGGGGATGAGCAGTTCTTC.

The chain is built from TRBV3-1 (or the pseudogene TRBV3-2) and TRBJ1-5; no definite D call. This CDR3 has 13 residues. Trimming left V 0 bases short and J 12 bases short, with 12 bases between. Per the germline V gene, CDR1 is LGHDT and CDR2 is YNNKEL (reference sequence). For the CDR3, the DNA is TGTGCCAGCAGCCAAGATTACTCCCGGGACCAGCATTTT. The encoded protein is CASSQDYSRDQHF.

The V and J genes are TRBV15 and TRBJ1-4; D possibly corresponds to TRBD1 (6 bases). Trimming pared 3 bases from V and 0 bases from J, leaving 11 bases between. The CDR3 is 16 residues long. CDR1 LNHNV and CDR2 YYDKDF come from the germline V gene (reference sequence). As DNA, the CDR3 is TGTGCCACCAGCAGGGGCTGGACAGCAACTAATGAAAAACTGTTTTTT. Protein sequence: CATSRGWTATNEKLFF.

V gene TRBV3-1 (or the pseudogene TRBV3-2) combines with J gene TRBJ1-3, with D tentatively TRBD1 (5 bases). Germline CDR1 LGHDT, CDR2 YNNKEL (reference sequence). V lost 4 bases, J lost 0 bases, and 13 bases lay in between. This CDR3 is 16 amino acids long. CDR3 DNA sequence: TGTGCCAGCAGCCCAGAGGTCAGGGTCTCTGGAAACACCATATATTTT. This gives the protein CASSPEVRVSGNTIYF.

The rearrangement uses TRBV19 and TRBJ2-2; the D gene is possibly TRBD1 (6 bases). The V end was cut by 1 base, the J end by 5 bases, with 11 bases between. CDR3 size: 15 residues. Germline V gene lookup returns CDR1 LNHDA and CDR2 SQIVND (reference sequence). CDR3 in DNA: TGTGCCAGTAGTATAGTTAACAGGGAGACCGGGGAGCTGTTTTTT. Translation: CASSIVNRETGELFF.

The rearrangement uses TRBV5-1 and TRBJ1-3; 7 bases match TRBD1. CDR1 and CDR2 (germline): SGHRS, YFSETQ. CDR3 length: 16 amino acids. V was clipped by 0 bases and J by 0 bases; unmatched bases: 3. CDR3 DNA sequence: TGCGCCAGCAGCTTGGGGGACAGCCACTCTGGAAACACCATATATTTT. Amino acids: CASSLGDSHSGNTIYF.

The genes are TRBV11-2 and TRBJ2-3; 16 bases line up with TRBD2. The CDR3 length is 17 residues. V trimming: 5 bases; J trimming: 7 bases; junction bases outside the gene matches: 9. CDR1 SGHAT and CDR2 FQNNGV come from the germline V gene. The CDR3 DNA is TGTGCCAGCAGCCGACTAGGGACTAGCGGGAGGGCCAATACGCAGTATTTT. It encodes CASSRLGTSGRANTQYF.

The genes are TRBV19 and TRBJ2-7, with D maybe TRBD2 (5 bases). The CDR3 runs 13 residues. Germline V CDR1 and CDR2: LNHDA, SQIVND (reference sequence). V lost 3 bases and J 0 bases, leaving 6 bases between the germline ends. This chain's CDR3 is CASSIGLSYEQYF. CDR3 bases: TGTGCCAGTAGTATTGGACTCTCCTACGAGCAGTACTTC.

In this sample, this clone turned up a few times. The CDR3 sequence is CASGLEVPDRVAYEQYF. The CDR3 bases are TGTGCTAGTGGTTTGGAAGTCCCGGACAGGGTGGCCTACGAGCAGTACTTC. This sequence joins TRBV12-5 and TRBJ2-7; TRBD1 matches at 8 bases. The CDR3 is made up of 17 amino acids. The germline CDR1 and CDR2 sequences are LGHNT and FRNRAP. Trimming took 1 base from V and 2 from J; bases not matched to a gene: 10.

The rearrangement links TRBV2 to TRBJ1-2, with 10 positions matching TRBD1. The CDR3 totals 15 residues. J lost 5 bases, V lost 6 bases, and 9 bases had no gene match. CDR1 and CDR2 (germline): SNHLY, FYNNEI. In DNA, the CDR3 is TGTGCCAGCAGCACCCTAGGGACAGGGGATTATGGCTACACCTTC. It encodes CASSTLGTGDYGYTF.

This chain joins TRBV20-1 and TRBJ2-7; tentative D call: TRBD2 (5 bases). The germline V and J ends were trimmed by 3 bases and 9 bases, with 9 bases remaining between them. CDR1 DFQATT and CDR2 SNEGSKA come from the germline V gene (reference sequence). The CDR3 consists of 10 residues. CDR3 sequence reads: CSASGNRQYF. The CDR3 DNA sequence: TGCAGTGCTAGCGGGAATCGGCAGTACTTC.

The CDR3 sequence is CASSRVDRGDQPQHF. DNA for the CDR3: TGTGCCAGCAGCCGCGTCGACAGGGGGGATCAGCCCCAGCATTTT. The chain carries TRBV4-2 and TRBJ1-5; 9 bases line up with TRBD1. CDR3 length: 15 residues. V shed 4 bases, J shed 5 bases, and the junction held 6 bases outside the gene matches. Germline lookup yields CDR1 LGHNA and CDR2 YNFKEQ.

V gene TRBV7-3 combines with J gene TRBJ1-4; TRBD1 might be the D (5 bases). This CDR3 is 14 amino acids long. Germline V gene lookup returns CDR1 SGHTA and CDR2 FQGTGA. Trimming shortened V by 4 bases and J by 3 bases, and 9 bases separated the two germline ends. In DNA, the CDR3 is TGTGCCAGCAGCTCAGGGAGGGCTAATGAAAAACTGTTTTTT. This codes for CASSSGRANEKLFF.

The CDR3: CAISDVGTALDNEQFF. In DNA, the CDR3 is TGTGCCATCAGTGATGTTGGGACTGCCTTGGACAATGAGCAGTTCTTC. V gene TRBV10-3 combines with J gene TRBJ2-1, with D possibly TRBD2 on 6 matching bases. V was shortened by 3 bases and J by 5 bases, with 17 bases between the two germline ends. This CDR3 spans 16 amino acids. Germline assignment: CDR1 ENHRY and CDR2 SYGVKD.

The chain joins TRBV3-1 (or the pseudogene TRBV3-2) to TRBJ2-5; 7 positions agree with TRBD2. V dropped 0 bases and J dropped 8; count of bases not matched to a gene: 12. Germline V gives CDR1 LGHDT, CDR2 YNNKEL (reference sequence). The CDR3 has 16 amino acids. The CDR3 protein is CASSQDLSGAGRTQYF. The CDR3 DNA follows: TGTGCCAGCAGCCAAGATCTAAGCGGGGCTGGGAGAACCCAGTACTTC.

This clone was counted only a few times. V usage is TRBV6-1 and J usage is TRBJ2-3; TRBD1 matches at 7 bases. This CDR3 is built from 17 residues. Germline lookup yields CDR1 MNHNS and CDR2 SASEGT. Trimming took 3 bases from V and 2 from J; bases not matched to a gene: 11. Here the CDR3 reads CASSDPGTVGPTDTQYF. In DNA form, the CDR3 reads TGTGCCAGCAGTGACCCCGGGACAGTCGGGCCCACAGATACGCAGTATTTT.

The table lists this clone with a count of one. J is TRBJ2-1 and V is TRBV7-3, with a possible D match to TRBD2 (6 bases). V lost 1 base, J lost 4 bases, and 14 bases lay in between. Germline CDR1 is SGHTA and CDR2 is FQGTGA. There are 16 residues in the CDR3. The CDR3 nucleotides read TGTGCCAGCAGCTTAATGGCCCTAGCGCTTTACAATGAGCAGTTCTTC. Protein: CASSLMALALYNEQFF.

This chain joins TRBV3-1 (or the pseudogene TRBV3-2) and TRBJ2-1; 9 bases line up with TRBD2. J was trimmed by 8 bases and V by 4 bases; bases with no gene match: 6. Germline V lookup: CDR1 LGHDT, CDR2 YNNKEL (reference sequence). The CDR3 loop spans 14 amino acids. CDR3 sequence reads: CASSRLAGLDEQFF. CDR3 DNA: TGTGCCAGCAGCCGGCTAGCGGGATTAGATGAGCAGTTCTTC.

CDR3 amino acids: CASSSPDTYYEQYF. CDR3 coding DNA: TGTGCCAGCAGCTCACCAGACACCTACTACGAGCAGTACTTC. The rearrangement uses TRBV7-2 and TRBJ2-7, with D unresolved. Trimming removed 4 bases at V and 3 bases at J, with 13 bases between. The CDR3 is 14 residues long. Per the germline V gene, CDR1 is SGHTA and CDR2 is FQGNSA.

The chain combines TRBV11-1 with TRBJ2-2; no clear D. The V gene's germline CDR1 is SGHAT and CDR2 FQDESV (reference sequence). V lost 8 bases, J lost 1 base, and 8 bases lay in between. This CDR3 region has 13 residues. Here the CDR3 DNA reads TGTGCCAGCGCAGGCGTGAACACCGGGGAGCTGTTTTTT. This translates into CASAGVNTGELFF.

This sequence joins TRBV20-1 and TRBJ2-3; 8 bases line up with TRBD2. Germline V gene lookup returns CDR1 DFQATT and CDR2 SNEGSKA (reference sequence). CDR3 length: 14 amino acids. J lost 1 base, V lost 3 bases, and 3 bases had no gene match. The CDR3 reads CSASTGLGTDTQYF. For the CDR3, the DNA is TGCAGTGCTAGTACGGGACTAGGCACAGATACGCAGTATTTT.

The chain couples TRBV19 to TRBJ1-2, with D perhaps matching TRBD1 (5 bases). Germline lookup yields CDR1 LNHDA and CDR2 SQIVND (reference sequence). The CDR3 has 16 residues. V dropped 7 bases and J dropped 6 bases, with 24 bases sitting between them. CDR3 coding DNA: TGTGCCAGTAACGAAGGCAGGGAAACCCGTTTCCATGGCTACACCTTC. Residues: CASNEGRETRFHGYTF.

The chain carries TRBV14 and TRBJ1-1, with D unresolved. V was cut by 4 bases and J by 5 bases, with 11 bases left in between. Looked up from germline, CDR1 is SGHDN and CDR2 is FVKESK. This CDR3 spans 13 amino acids. In DNA form, the CDR3 reads TGTGCCAGCAGCCCCCAGGTAACTACTGAAGCTTTCTTT. The encoded protein is CASSPQVTTEAFF.

This clone was detected once. The gene calls are TRBV3-1 (or the pseudogene TRBV3-2) and TRBJ2-5; D possibly corresponds to TRBD2 (5 bases). The CDR3 totals 15 residues. The V and J ends lost 1 base and 1 base respectively, with 10 bases between them. Germline assignment: CDR1 LGHDT and CDR2 YNNKEL (reference sequence). CDR3 DNA sequence: TGTGCCAGCAGCCAAGTCTCCGGGGTCCAAGAGACCCAGTACTTC. Amino acid sequence: CASSQVSGVQETQYF.

The chain is built from TRBV28 and TRBJ1-4; D ambiguous. This CDR3 has 16 amino acids. The germline gives CDR1 MDHEN, CDR2 SYDVKM. V lost 6 bases to trimming and J lost 4 bases, with 18 bases between them. The CDR3 DNA sequence: TGTGCCAGCAGCGACTTACCGGGTGCGGGTAATGAAAAACTGTTTTTT. Protein product: CASSDLPGAGNEKLFF.

This chain uses TRBV5-3 with TRBJ2-4; D is unresolved. TRBV5-3 is annotated as an ORF whose role is uncertain. Trimming cost V 2 bases and J 1 base, with 16 bases left between them. The CDR3 has 17 residues. The CDR3 protein is CARSFPTVGEAKNIQYF. The CDR3 coding sequence is TGTGCCAGAAGCTTCCCCACCGTAGGAGAGGCCAAAAACATTCAGTACTTC.

The J gene is TRBJ1-2, the V gene TRBV30; D call uncertain. CDR1 and CDR2 (germline): GTSNPN, SVGIG (reference sequence). Deletions cut 3 bases from V and 4 bases from J, with 15 bases between. The CDR3 runs to 14 residues. CDR3 coding DNA: TGTGCCTGGAGCGCGGGCCCTGCAACCTATGGCTACACCTTC. Its protein product is CAWSAGPATYGYTF.

CDR3 region: CASSFVAGVTDTQYF. The CDR3, as DNA: TGTGCCAGCAGCTTTGTAGCGGGGGTCACAGATACGCAGTATTTT. V and J are TRBV7-2 and TRBJ2-3, with 9 nucleotides matching TRBD2. CDR1 SGHTA and CDR2 FQGNSA come from the germline V gene. This CDR3 spans 15 amino acids. Unmatched junction bases numbered 3, after V lost 3 bases and J lost 2 bases.